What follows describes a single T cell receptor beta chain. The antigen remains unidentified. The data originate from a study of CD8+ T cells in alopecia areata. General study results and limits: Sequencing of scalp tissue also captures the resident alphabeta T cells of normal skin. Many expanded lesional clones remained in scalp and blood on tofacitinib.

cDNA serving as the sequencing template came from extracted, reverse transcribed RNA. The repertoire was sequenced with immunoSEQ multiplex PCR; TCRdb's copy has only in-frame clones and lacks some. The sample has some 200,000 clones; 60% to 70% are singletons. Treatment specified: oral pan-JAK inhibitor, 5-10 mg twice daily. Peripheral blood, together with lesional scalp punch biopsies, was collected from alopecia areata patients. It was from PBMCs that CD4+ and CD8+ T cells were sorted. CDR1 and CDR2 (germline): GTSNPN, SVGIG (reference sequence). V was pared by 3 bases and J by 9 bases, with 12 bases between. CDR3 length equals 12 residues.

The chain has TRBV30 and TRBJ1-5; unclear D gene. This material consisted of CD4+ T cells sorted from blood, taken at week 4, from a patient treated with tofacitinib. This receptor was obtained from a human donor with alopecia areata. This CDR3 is CAWSKGLRPQHF. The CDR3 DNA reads TGTGCCTGGAGCAAGGGTCTGAGGCCCCAGCATTTT.